This T cell receptor beta chain came from a study of blood T cell repertoires in COVID-19. Study summary: Whether acute or convalescent, the COVID-19 samples came from the United States, Italy and Spain. PBMCs, B-cell-depleted T cells, or T cells were the source of the cDNA or gDNA that made up the material.

The junction had 9 bases not matched to a gene; V was cut back by 8 bases and J by 7 bases. The germline gives CDR1 SNHLY, CDR2 FYNNEI. This CDR3 contains 13 residues. In the original analysis: Quantification of nucleated cells was approximated via reference gene primer amplification. The assay was immunoSEQ multiplex PCR, and TCRdb's table has in-frame clones only and misses some. The V and J calls and the clone size are those of that table, but D and trimming were determined from the DNA. The data show roughly 120,000 clones, with about 90% seen just once and around 1.2% held by the top ten. This clone was counted a few times.

Sequencing was done on a sample of peripheral blood. The sequence was collected from a human donor in a cohort sampled during active COVID-19. J is TRBJ2-7 and V is TRBV2, with TRBD1 matching over 9 bases. CDR3 residues: CASAPGQGIEQYF. The CDR3 DNA follows: TGTGCCAGCGCGCCGGGACAGGGAATAGAGCAGTACTTC.